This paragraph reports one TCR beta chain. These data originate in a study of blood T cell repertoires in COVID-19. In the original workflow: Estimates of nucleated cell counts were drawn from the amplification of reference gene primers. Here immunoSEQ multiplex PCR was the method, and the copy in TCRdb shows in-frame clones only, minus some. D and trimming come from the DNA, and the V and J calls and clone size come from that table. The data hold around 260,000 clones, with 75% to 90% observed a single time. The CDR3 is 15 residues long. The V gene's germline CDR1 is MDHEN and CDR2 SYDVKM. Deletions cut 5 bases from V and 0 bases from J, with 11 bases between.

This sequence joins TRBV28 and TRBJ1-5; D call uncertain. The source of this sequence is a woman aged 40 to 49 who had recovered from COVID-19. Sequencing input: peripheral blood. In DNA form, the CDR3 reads TGTGCCAGCAGTGTGTCTCGGTATAGCAATCAGCCCCAGCATTTT. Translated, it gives CASSVSRYSNQPQHF.